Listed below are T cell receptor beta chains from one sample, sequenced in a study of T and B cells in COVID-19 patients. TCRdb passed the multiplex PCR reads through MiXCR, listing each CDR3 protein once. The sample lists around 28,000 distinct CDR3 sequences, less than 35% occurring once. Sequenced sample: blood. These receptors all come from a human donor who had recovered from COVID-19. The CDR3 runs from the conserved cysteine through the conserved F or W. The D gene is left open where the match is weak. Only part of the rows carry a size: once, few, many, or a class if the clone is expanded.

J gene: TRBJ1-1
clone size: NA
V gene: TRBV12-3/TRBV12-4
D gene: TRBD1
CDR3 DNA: TGTGCCAGCAGTGGGGACAGGGGAAGGGCTGAAGCTTTCTTT
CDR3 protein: CASSGDRGRAEAFF

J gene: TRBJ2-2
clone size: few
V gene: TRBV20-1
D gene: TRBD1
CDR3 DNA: TGCAGTGCTAAAGGACAGGGGGACACCGGGGAGCTGTTTTTT
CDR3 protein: CSAKGQGDTGELFF

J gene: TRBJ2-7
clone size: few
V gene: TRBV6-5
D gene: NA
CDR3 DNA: TGTGCCAGCAGTTTATTGGGACTCCCGGGTAAGGGCTACGAGCAGTACTTC
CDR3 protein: CASSLLGLPGKGYEQYF

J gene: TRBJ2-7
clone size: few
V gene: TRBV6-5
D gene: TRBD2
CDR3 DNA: TGTGCCAGCAGTGGGGTAGCGGGAGGCTTTGGGAACGAGCAGTACTTC
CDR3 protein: CASSGVAGGFGNEQYF

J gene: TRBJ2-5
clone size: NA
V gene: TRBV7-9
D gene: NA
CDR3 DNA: TGTGCCAGCAGCTTAGTTATAACTAGGATCCAAGAGACCCAGTACTTC
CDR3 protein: CASSLVITRIQETQYF

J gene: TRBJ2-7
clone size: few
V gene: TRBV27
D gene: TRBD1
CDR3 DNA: TGTGCCAGCAGCGAACAGGGGGCTTCTTCCTACGAGCAGTACTTC
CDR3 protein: CASSEQGASSYEQYF

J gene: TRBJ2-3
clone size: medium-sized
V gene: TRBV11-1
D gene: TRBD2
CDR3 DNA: TGTGCCAGCAGCTTAGTGGCTAGCGGGGGGACAGATACGCAGTATTTT
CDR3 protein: CASSLVASGGTDTQYF

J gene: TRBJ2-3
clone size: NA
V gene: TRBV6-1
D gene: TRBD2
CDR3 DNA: TGTGCCAGCAGTGAAGCGGTGACTAGCGGCACAGATACGGAGTATTTT
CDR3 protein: CASSEAVTSGTDTEYF

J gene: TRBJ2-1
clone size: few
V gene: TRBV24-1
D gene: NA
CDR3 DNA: TGTGCCACCAGTGACTTGGTCGGCGGTGAGCAGTTCTTC
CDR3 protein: CATSDLVGGEQFF

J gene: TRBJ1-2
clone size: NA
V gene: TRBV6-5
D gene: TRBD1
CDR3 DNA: TGTGCCAGCAGCCCCGGGACAGGGGGCCGGGGCTACACCTTC
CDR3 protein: CASSPGTGGRGYTF

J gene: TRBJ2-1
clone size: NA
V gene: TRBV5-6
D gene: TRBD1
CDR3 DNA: TGTGCCAGCAGCTTGGCAGGACAGGGGGCCTACAATGAGCAGTTCTTC
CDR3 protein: CASSLAGQGAYNEQFF

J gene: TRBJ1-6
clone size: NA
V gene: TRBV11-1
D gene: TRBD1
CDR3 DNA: TGTGCCAGCAGCTTAGAGGCCGGGACAGGGAGGTCACCCCTCCACTTT
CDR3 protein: CASSLEAGTGRSPLHF

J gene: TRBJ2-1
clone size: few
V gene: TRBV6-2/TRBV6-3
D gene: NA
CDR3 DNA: TGTGCCAGCAGTTATCTGTTGGAGAATGAGCAGTTCTTC
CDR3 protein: CASSYLLENEQFF

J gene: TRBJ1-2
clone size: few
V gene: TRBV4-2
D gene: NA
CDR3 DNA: TGTGCCAGCAGCCTGAAAATTAGCGACCATGGCTACACCTTC
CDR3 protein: CASSLKISDHGYTF

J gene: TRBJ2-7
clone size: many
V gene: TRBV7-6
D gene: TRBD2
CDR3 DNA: TGTGCCAGCAGCTCGACTAGCTCCGAGCAGTACTTC
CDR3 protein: CASSSTSSEQYF

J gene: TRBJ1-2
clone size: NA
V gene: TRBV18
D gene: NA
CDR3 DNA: TGTGCCAGCTCACCGGACAGTAACTATGGCTACACCTTC
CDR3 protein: CASSPDSNYGYTF

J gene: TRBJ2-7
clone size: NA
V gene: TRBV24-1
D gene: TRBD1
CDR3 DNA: TGTGCTTCACCCCTGGAGACAGGGGACCTCTACGAGCAGTACTTC
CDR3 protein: CASPLETGDLYEQYF

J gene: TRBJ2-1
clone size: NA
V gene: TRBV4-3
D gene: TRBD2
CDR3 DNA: TGCGCCAGCAGCCAAGTCCCTAGCGGGGGGGCCAGGAATGAGCAGTTCTTC
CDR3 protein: CASSQVPSGGARNEQFF

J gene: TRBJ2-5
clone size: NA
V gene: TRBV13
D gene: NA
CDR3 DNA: TGTGCCAGCAGCACCCGTTGGCGACGGTCCCAAGAGACCCAGTACTTC
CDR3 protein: CASSTRWRRSQETQYF

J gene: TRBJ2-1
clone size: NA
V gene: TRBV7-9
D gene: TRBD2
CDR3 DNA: TGTGCCAGCAGCCACCCAACTAGCGGGGGATACAATGAGCAGTTCTTC
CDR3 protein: CASSHPTSGGYNEQFF

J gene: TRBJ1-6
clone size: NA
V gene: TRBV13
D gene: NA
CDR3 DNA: TGTGCCAGCAGCTTACGGGGCTCGAATCCCGCTCTCCTCCACTTT
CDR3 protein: CASSLRGSNPALLHF

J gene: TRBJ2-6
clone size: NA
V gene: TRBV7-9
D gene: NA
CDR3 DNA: TGTGCCAGCCTACGCGGGGCTGGGGCCAACGTCCTGACTTTC
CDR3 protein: CASLRGAGANVLTF

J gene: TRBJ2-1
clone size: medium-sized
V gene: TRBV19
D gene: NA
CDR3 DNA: TGTGCCAGTAGTACCACAGCGATGTTCGGGGATGAGCAGTTCTTC
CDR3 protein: CASSTTAMFGDEQFF

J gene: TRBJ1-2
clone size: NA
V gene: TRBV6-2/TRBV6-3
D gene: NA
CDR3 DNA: TGTGCCAGCGGACCAGGTGCATATGGCTACACCTTC
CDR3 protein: CASGPGAYGYTF

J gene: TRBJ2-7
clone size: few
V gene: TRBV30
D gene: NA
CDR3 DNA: TGTGCCTCCTCGGGAAGGTACGAGCAGTACTTC
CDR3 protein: CASSGRYEQYF

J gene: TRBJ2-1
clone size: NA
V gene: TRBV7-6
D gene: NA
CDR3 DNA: TGTGCCAGCAGCTTTAGCGCGTCTTACGGTGAGCAGTTCTTC
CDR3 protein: CASSFSASYGEQFF

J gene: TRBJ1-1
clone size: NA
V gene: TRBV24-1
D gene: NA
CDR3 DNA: TGTGCCACCAGACTCGGCACTGAAGCTTTCTTT
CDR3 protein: CATRLGTEAFF

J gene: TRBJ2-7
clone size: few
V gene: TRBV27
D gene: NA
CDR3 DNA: TGTGCCAGCAGTTTATTTGGGTCCGAGCAGTACTTC
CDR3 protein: CASSLFGSEQYF

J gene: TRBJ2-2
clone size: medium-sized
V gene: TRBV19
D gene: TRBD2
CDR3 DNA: TGTGCCAGTAGTGGCGGACTAGCGGGAGTTAACGGGGAGCTGTTTTTT
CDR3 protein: CASSGGLAGVNGELFF

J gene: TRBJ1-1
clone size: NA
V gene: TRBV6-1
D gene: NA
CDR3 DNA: TGTGCCAGCAGTGAGGAACAAGCTTTCTTT
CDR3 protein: CASSEEQAFF

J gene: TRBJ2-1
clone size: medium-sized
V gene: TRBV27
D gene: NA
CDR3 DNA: TGTGCCAGCAGTTTGGGGTATGGTAACGAGCAGTTCTTC
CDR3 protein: CASSLGYGNEQFF

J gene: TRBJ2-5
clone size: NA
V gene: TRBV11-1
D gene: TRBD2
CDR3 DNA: TGTGCCAGCAGCCCAAGCGGGGGGGCCGGAGAGACCCAGTACTTC
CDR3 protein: CASSPSGGAGETQYF

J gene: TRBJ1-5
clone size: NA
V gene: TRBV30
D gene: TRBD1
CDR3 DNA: TGTGCCTGGAGTGTACCTGTTGTGGGACAGGGAAATATTTATAGCAATCAGCCCCAGCATTTT
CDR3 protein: CAWSVPVVGQGNIYSNQPQHF

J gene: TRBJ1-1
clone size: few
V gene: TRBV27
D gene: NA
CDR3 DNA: TGTGCCAGCAGTTTGACAGGACGTCTGAACACTGAAGCTTTCTTT
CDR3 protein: CASSLTGRLNTEAFF

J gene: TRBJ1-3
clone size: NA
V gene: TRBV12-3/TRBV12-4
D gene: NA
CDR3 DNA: TGTGCCAGCGGGGGGTTCATCTCTGGAAACACCATATATTTT
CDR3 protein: CASGGFISGNTIYF

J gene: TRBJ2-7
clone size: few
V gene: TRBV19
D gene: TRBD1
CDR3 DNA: TGTGCCAGTAGACCGGGACAGGGGGACGAGCAGTACTTC
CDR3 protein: CASRPGQGDEQYF

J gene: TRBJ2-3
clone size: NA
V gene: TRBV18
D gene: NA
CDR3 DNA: TGTGCCAGCTCCTGGGCCCAAGGTGGCACAGATACGCAGTATTTT
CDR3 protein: CASSWAQGGTDTQYF

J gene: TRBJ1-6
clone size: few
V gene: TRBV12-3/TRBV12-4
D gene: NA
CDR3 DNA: TGTGCCAGCAGTTTACATTCACCCCTCCACTTT
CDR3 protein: CASSLHSPLHF

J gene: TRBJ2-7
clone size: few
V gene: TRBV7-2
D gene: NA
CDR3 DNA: TGTGCCAGCAATCCCGGGACGTCAGACTACGAGCAGTACTTC
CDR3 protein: CASNPGTSDYEQYF

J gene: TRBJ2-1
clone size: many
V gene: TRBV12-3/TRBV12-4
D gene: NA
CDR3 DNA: TGTGCCAGCAGTTTTGGAGGCCCCAATGAGCAGTTCTTC
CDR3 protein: CASSFGGPNEQFF

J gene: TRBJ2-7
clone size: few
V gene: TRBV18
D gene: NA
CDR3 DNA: TGTGCCAGCTCACCATTACAAACCTACGAGCAGTACTTC
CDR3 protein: CASSPLQTYEQYF

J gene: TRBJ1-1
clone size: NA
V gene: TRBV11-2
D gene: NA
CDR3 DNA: TGTGCCAGCAGCTTCGGGATTCGGACAGAAGCTTTCTTT
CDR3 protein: CASSFGIRTEAFF

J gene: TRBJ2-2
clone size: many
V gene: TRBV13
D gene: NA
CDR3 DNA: TGTGCCAGCAGCCAAACGAACACCGGGGAGCTGTTTTTT
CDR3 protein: CASSQTNTGELFF

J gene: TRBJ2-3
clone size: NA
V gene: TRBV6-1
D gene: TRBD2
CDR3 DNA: TGTGCCAGCAGTGAACCGGGACTAGTGGATACGCAGTATTTT
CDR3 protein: CASSEPGLVDTQYF

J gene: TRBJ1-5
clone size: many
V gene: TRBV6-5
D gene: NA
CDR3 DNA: TGTGCCAGCAGAAGGAACGTGGCAAATCAGCCCCAGCATTTT
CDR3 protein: CASRRNVANQPQHF

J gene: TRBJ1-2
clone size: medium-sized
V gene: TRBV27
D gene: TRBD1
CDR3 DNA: TGTGCCAGCAGCCGAGAACGACAGGGTCCTAACTATGGCTACACCTTC
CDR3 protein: CASSRERQGPNYGYTF

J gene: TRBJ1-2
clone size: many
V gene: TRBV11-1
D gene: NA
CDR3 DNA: TGTGCCAGCGTCGGGTTGATGGGCTATGGCTACACCTTC
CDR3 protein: CASVGLMGYGYTF

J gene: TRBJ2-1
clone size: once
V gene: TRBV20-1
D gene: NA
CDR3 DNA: TGCAGTGCTTCCTTTCCGGGCAGTCGGGATGGAATGGTGCAGTTCTTC
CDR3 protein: CSASFPGSRDGMVQFF

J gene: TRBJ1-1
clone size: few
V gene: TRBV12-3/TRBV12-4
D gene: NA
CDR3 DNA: TGTGCCAGCAGTCGCAGACACGTCTTGAACACTGAAGCTTTCTTT
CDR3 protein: CASSRRHVLNTEAFF

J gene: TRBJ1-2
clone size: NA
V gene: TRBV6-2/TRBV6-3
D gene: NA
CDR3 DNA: TGTGCCAGCAGGTACAGCGAAGTGAGCTACACCTTC
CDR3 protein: CASRYSEVSYTF